This T cell receptor (beta chain) was captured in a study of blood T cells in healthy people across ages. Through a sample-barcoded 5' primer and a J-beta primer mix, a second PCR was run for about 7 to 12 cycles. TCRdb ran MiXCR on the 5' RACE reads and lists one entry per CDR3 protein. This sample has around 850,000 distinct CDR3 sequences; under 40% occur once, and the top ten carry roughly 13%. The CDR3 extends over 16 amino acids. V trimming: 5 bases; J trimming: 8 bases; junction bases outside the gene matches: 13. Germline V gene data show CDR1 as MRHNA and CDR2 as SNTAGT. This TCR came from a man aged 18 to 35 in good health. This chain joins TRBV6-4 and TRBJ2-2; 8 bases agree with TRBD2. The sequencing input was blood. The CDR3 DNA follows: TGTGCCAGCAGTAAGGAAGCGGGGGCCCTTCCGGGGGAGCTGTTTTTT. Protein sequence: CASSKEAGALPGELFF.